This entry describes one T cell receptor beta chain. The germline V gene encodes CDR1 DFQATT and CDR2 SNEGSKA (reference sequence). The trim removed 6 bases at V and 3 bases at J, leaving 3 bases unmatched. The CDR3 runs 14 residues. TCRdb recomputed calls from the 5' RACE reads with MiXCR, one row per CDR3 protein. In the table there are approximately 170,000 distinct CDR3 sequences, about 10% of which are singletons. These data belong to a study of T cells after yellow fever vaccination. This receptor was taken from a man between 18 and 29 years old who received the YFV17D yellow fever vaccine. The gene calls are TRBV20-1 and TRBJ2-1; TRBD2 aligns across 12 bases. Sequences were derived from CD8+ T cells sorted from PBMCs, sampled 15 days after the yellow fever booster vaccination. CDR3 sequence (DNA): TGCAGTGCAACTAGCGGGGGGATCTACAATGAGCAGTTCTTC. This translates into CSATSGGIYNEQFF.